This T cell receptor (beta chain) was identified in a study of CD8+CD57+ T cells in acquired aplastic anemia. Whole-study context: Sorted CD4+ plus CD8+ cells gave DNA averaging roughly 3.5 ug. Points from the study as a whole: In common between the patients and the controls were around 30 CD8+ CDR3 sequences.

The CDR3 has 16 amino acids. V was trimmed by 6 bases and J by 0 bases, leaving 16 bases between them. Germline CDR1 is KGHDR and CDR2 is SFDVKD. The use of genomic DNA as template underpinned the TCR beta VDJ and CDR3 profiling. TCRdb fed the reads into MiXCR, producing one record per CDR3 protein. The table has a few hundred thousand distinct CDR3 sequences, 34% seen once. To note about this clonotype: The target antigen is unknown.

This chain connects TRBV24-1 to TRBJ1-1; D may be TRBD1 (6 bases). Sequencing used sorted CD4+, CD8+, or CD8+CD57+ T cells (not recorded which) from PBMCs. The receptor was isolated from a human donor in good health, serving as a control. The CDR3 DNA is TGTGCCACCAGTTTAGTGAGGGGGTCGGTGAACACTGAAGCTTTCTTT. This translates into CATSLVRGSVNTEAFF.